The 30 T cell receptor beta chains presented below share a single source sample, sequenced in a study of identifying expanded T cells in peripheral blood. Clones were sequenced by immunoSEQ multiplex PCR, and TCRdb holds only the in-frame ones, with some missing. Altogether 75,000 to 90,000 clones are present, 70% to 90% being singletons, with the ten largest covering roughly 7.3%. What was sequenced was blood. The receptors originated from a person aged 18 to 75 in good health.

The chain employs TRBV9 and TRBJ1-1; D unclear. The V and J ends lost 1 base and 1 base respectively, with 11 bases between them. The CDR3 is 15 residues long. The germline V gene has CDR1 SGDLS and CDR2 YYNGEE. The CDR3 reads CASSVNPGRNTEAFF. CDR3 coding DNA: TGTGCCAGCAGCGTAAATCCAGGACGGAACACTGAAGCTTTCTTT.

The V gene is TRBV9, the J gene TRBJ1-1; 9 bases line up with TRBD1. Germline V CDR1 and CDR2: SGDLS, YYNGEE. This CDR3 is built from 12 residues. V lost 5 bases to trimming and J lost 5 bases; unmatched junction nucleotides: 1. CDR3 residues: CASRGTGTEAFF. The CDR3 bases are TGTGCCAGCAGGGGGACAGGGACTGAAGCTTTCTTT.

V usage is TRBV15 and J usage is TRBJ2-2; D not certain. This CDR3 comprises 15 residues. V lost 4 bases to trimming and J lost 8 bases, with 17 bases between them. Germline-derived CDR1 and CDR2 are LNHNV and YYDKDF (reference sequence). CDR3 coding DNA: TGTGCCACCAGCATCCAAACTGGGCCCGGTGGGGAGCTGTTTTTT. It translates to CATSIQTGPGGELFF.

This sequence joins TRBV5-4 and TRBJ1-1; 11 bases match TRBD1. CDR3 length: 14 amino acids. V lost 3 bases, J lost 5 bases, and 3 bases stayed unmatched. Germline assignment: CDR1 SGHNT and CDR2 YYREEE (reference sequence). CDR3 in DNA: TGTGCCAGCAGCTGGACAGGGGGCAGGACTGAAGCTTTCTTT. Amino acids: CASSWTGGRTEAFF.

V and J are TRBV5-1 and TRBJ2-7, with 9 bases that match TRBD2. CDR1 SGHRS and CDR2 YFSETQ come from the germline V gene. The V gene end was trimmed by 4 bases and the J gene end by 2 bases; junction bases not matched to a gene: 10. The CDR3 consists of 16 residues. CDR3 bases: TGCGCCAGCAGCGACACGGAACCTAGCGGGACCTACGAGCAGTACTTC. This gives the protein CASSDTEPSGTYEQYF.

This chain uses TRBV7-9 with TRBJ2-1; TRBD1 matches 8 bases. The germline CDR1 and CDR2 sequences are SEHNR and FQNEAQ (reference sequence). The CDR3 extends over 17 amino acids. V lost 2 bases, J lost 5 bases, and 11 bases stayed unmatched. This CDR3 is CASSLKVGTGTNNEQFF. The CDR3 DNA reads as TGTGCCAGCAGCTTAAAGGTGGGGACAGGTACTAACAATGAGCAGTTCTTC.

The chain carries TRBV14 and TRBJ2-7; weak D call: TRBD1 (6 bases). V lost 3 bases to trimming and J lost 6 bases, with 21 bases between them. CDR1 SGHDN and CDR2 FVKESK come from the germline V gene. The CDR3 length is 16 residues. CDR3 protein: CASSHYSGQGLGEQYF. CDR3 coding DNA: TGTGCCAGCAGCCATTACTCTGGGCAGGGGCTGGGCGAGCAGTACTTC.

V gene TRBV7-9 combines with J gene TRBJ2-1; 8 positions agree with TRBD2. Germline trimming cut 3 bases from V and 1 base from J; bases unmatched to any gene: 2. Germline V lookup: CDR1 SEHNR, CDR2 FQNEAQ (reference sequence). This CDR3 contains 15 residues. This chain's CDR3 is CASSLTGGSYNEQFF. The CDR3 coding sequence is TGTGCCAGCAGCTTGACGGGAGGGTCCTACAATGAGCAGTTCTTC.

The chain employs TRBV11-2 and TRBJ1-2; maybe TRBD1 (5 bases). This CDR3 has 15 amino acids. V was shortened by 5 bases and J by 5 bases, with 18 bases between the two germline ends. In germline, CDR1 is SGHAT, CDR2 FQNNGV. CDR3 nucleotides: TGTGCCAGCAGCGACTTTGACAGTAGGAAATATGGCTACACCTTC. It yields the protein CASSDFDSRKYGYTF.

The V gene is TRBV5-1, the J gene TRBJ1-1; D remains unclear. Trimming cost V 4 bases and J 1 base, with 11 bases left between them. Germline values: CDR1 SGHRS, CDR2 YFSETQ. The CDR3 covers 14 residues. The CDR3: CASSLQRSNTEAFF. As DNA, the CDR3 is TGCGCCAGCAGCCTCCAAAGGTCGAACACTGAAGCTTTCTTT.

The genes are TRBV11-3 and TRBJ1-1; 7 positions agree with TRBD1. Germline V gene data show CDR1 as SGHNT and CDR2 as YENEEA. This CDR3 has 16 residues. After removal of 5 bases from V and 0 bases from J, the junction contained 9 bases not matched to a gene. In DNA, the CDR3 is TGTGCCAGCAGCCGCTGGGACAGCCGTTTGAACACTGAAGCTTTCTTT. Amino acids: CASSRWDSRLNTEAFF. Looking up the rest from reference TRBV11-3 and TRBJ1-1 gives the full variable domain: EAGVVQSPRYKIIEKKQPVAFWCNPISGHNTLYWYLQNLGQGPELLIRYENEEAVDDSQLPKDRFSAERLKGVDSTLKIQPAELGDSAVYLCASSRWDSRLNTEAFFGQGTRLTVV.

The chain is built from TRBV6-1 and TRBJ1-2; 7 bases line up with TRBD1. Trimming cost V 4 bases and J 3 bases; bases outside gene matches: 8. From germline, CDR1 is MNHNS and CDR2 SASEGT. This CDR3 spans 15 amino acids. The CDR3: CASSGQGSPYYGYTF. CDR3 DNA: TGTGCCAGCAGTGGACAGGGCTCCCCTTACTATGGCTACACCTTC.

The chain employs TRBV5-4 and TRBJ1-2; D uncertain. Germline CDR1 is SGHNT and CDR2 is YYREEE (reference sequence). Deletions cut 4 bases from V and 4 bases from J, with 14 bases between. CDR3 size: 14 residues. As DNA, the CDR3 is TGTGCCAGCAGCCAAGATAATGGAGGCTATGGCTACACCTTC. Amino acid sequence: CASSQDNGGYGYTF.

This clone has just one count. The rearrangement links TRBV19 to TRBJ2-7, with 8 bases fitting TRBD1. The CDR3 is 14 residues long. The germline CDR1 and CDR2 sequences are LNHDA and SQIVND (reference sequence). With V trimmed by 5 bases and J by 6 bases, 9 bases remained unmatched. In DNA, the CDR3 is TGTGCCAGTAGTTCCAGACAGGGGCCCTCCGAGCAGTACTTC. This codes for CASSSRQGPSEQYF. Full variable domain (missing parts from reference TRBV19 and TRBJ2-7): DGGITQSPKYLFRKEGQNVTLSCEQNLNHDAMYWYRQDPGQGLRLIYYSQIVNDFQKGDIAEGYSVSREKKESFPLTVTSAQKNPTAFYLCASSSRQGPSEQYFGPGTRLTVT.

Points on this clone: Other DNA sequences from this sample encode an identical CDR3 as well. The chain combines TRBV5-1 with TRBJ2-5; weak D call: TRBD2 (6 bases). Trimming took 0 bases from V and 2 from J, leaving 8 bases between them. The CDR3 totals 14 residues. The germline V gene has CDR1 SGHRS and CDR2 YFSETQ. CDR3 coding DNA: TGCGCCAGCAGCTTGGTAGGAGGGCAAGAGACCCAGTACTTC. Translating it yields CASSLVGGQETQYF.

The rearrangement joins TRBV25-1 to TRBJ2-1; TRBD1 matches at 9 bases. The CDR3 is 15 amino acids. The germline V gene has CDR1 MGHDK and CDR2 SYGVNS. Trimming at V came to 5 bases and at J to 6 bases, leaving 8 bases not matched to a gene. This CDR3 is CASSTPGTGSNEQFF. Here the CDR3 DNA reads TGTGCCAGCAGTACCCCCGGGACAGGGTCCAATGAGCAGTTCTTC. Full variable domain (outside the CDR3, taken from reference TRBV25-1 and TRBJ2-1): EADIYQTPRYLVIGTGKKITLECSQTMGHDKMYWYQQDPGMELHLIHYSYGVNSTEKGDLSSESTVSRIRTEHFPLTLESARPSHTSQYLCASSTPGTGSNEQFFGPGTRLTVL.

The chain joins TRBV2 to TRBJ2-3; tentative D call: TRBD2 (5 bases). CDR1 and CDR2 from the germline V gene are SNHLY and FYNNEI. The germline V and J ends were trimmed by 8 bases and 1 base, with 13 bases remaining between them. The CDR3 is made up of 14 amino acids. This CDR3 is CASGIGLGTDTQYF. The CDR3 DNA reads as TGTGCCAGCGGGATCGGACTGGGCACAGATACGCAGTATTTT.

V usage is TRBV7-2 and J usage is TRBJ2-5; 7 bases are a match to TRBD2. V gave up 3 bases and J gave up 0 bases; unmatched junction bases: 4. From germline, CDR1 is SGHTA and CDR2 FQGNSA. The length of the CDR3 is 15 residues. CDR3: CASSLRGTYQETQYF. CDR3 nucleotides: TGTGCCAGCAGCTTGCGGGGGACCTACCAAGAGACCCAGTACTTC. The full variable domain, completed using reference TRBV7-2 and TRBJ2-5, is GAGVSQSPSNKVTEKGKDVELRCDPISGHTALYWYRQSLGQGLEFLIYFQGNSAPDKSGLPSDRFSAERTGGSVSTLTIQRTQQEDSAVYLCASSLRGTYQETQYFGPGTRLLVL.

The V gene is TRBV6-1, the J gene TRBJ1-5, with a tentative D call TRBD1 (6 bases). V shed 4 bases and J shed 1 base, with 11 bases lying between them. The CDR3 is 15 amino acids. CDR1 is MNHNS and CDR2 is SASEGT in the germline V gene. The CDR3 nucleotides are TGTGCCAGCAGTGTATTAGGGGGGAGCAATCAGCCCCAGCATTTT. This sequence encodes CASSVLGGSNQPQHF.

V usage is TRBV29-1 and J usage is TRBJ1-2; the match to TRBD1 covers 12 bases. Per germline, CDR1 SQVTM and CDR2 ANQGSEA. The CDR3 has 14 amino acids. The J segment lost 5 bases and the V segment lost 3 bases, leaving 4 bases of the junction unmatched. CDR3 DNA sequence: TGCAGCGTTGAGGGGACAGGGGGCGGTTATGGCTACACCTTC. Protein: CSVEGTGGGYGYTF.

The CDR3 DNA follows: TGTGCTAGTGGTTTGGTACTTCAGCCCCAGCATTTT. Residues: CASGLVLQPQHF. V usage is TRBV12-5 and J usage is TRBJ1-5, with D unresolved. Germline V gives CDR1 LGHNT, CDR2 FRNRAP. V was shortened by 0 bases and J by 6 bases, with 3 bases between the two germline ends. The CDR3 runs to 12 residues.

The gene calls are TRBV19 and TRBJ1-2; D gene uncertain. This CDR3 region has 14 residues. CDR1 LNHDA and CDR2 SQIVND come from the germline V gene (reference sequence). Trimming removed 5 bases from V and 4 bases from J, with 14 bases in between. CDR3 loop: CASSWEGASYGYTF. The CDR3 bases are TGTGCCAGTAGTTGGGAGGGAGCATCCTATGGCTACACCTTC.

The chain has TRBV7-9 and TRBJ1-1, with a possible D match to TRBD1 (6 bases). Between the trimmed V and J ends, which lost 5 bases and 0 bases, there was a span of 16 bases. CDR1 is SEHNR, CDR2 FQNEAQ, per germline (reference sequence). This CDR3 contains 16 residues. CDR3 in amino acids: CASSPVGGAVNTEAFF. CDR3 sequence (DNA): TGTGCCAGCAGCCCCGTCGGGGGGGCAGTGAACACTGAAGCTTTCTTT.

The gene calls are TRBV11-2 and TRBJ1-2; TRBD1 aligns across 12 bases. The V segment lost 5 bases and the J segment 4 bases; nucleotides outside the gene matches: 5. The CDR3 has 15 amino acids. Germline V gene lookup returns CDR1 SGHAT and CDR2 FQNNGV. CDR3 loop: CASSVRDRGLYGYTF. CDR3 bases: TGTGCCAGCAGCGTCCGGGACAGGGGGCTCTATGGCTACACCTTC. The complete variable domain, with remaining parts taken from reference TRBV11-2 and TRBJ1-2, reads EAGVAQSPRYKIIEKRQSVAFWCNPISGHATLYWYQQILGQGPKLLIQFQNNGVVDDSQLPKDRFSAERLKGVDSTLKIQPAKLEDSAVYLCASSVRDRGLYGYTFGSGTRLTVV.

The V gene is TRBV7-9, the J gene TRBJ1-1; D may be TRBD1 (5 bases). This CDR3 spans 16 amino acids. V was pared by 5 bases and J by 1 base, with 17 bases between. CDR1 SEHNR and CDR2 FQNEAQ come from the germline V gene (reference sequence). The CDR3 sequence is CASSRDYGATNTEAFF. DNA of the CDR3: TGTGCCAGCAGCCGAGACTACGGGGCTACGAACACTGAAGCTTTCTTT.

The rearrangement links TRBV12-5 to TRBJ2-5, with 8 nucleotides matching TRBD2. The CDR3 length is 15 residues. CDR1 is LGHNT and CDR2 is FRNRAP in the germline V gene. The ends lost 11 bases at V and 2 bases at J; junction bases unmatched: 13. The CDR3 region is CACKPPASGQETQYF. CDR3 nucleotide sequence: TGTGCTTGTAAACCCCCGGCTAGCGGGCAAGAGACCCAGTACTTC.

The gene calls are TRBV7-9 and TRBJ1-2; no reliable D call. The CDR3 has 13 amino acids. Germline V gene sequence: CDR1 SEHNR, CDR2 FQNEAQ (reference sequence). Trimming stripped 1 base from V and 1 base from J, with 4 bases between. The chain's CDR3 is CASSLENNYGYTF. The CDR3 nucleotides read TGTGCCAGCAGCTTAGAGAATAACTATGGCTACACCTTC.

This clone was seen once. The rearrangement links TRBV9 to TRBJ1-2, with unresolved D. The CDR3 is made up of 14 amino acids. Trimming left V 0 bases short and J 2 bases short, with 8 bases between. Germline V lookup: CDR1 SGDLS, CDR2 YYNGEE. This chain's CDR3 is CASSVASENYGYTF. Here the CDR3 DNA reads TGTGCCAGCAGCGTAGCATCCGAGAACTATGGCTACACCTTC.

This CDR3 is CASSEPRGINEQFF. In DNA, the CDR3 is TGTGCCAGCAGCGAGCCTCGCGGGATAAATGAGCAGTTCTTC. The genes are TRBV27 and TRBJ2-1, with TRBD2 as a possible D gene (6 bases). The CDR3 is 14 residues long. CDR1 is MNHEY, CDR2 SMNVEV, per germline (reference sequence). The germline V and J ends were trimmed by 6 bases and 7 bases, with 16 bases remaining between them.

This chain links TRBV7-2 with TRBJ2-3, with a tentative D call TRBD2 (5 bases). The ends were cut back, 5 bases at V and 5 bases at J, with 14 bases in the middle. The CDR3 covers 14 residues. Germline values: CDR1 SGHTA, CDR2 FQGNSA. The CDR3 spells CASSTRLSRDTQYF. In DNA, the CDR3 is TGTGCCAGCAGCACCCGACTAAGTCGAGATACGCAGTATTTT.